A single TCR beta chain is shown here with its context. It has no known antigen specificity. The input lacks base qualities; no much larger clone sits a single base away. The sample belongs to a study of OX40 agonist ivuxolimab in advanced cancers. About the full investigation: The costimulatory receptor OX40 (CD134) was targeted by ivuxolimab, a fully human IgG2 agonistic monoclonal antibody. Intravenous ivuxolimab was administered to patients every 2 weeks at six dose levels: 0.01, 0.1, 0.3, 1.5, 3 and 10 mg/kg. Of the 50 or so patients in dose escalation, about 20 had hepatocellular carcinoma, some 15 had melanoma, 9 had renal cell carcinoma and 9 had head and neck cancer. In the dose-escalation cohort, 82.7% of patients were male, and the mean age was approximately 60 years with a range of roughly 20 to 85. Patients were allowed to have had prior anti-PD-1, anti-PD-L1 or anti-CTLA-4 therapy, and around two fifths of the dose-escalation patients had been treated with checkpoint inhibitors. Partial responses occurred in three dose-escalation patients: two with cutaneous melanoma and one with hepatocellular carcinoma. Peripheral TCRbeta sequencing was intended to test whether TCR sequence diversity was altered and clonal T-cell expansion was caused by ivuxolimab. The paper covers the monotherapy dose-escalation part of the phase I ivuxolimab trial, which included N = 52 patients.

The paper as a whole reports these results and caveats: Partial responders in the 0.1-3.0 mg/kg groups had among the lowest normalized peripheral clonal expansion, especially among CD8+ T cells. On average, CD8+ T cells showed more expanded clones than CD4+ T cells after ivuxolimab. Antigen specificity was not determined for the clonally expanded peripheral T cells. At doses of 0.1 to 3.0 mg/kg, clonal expansion of both CD4+ and CD8+ blood T cells was observed from baseline to week 6. Low levels of normalized T-cell clonal expansion were also seen in some nonresponding patients.

For sequencing of the TCRbeta CDR3 region, genomic DNA was extracted from the sorted cells. The immunoSEQ Assay was used to sequence the TCRbeta CDR3 regions. TCRdb holds this immuneACCESS table with in-frame rearrangements only. Some clones are missing; in checked studies, unresolved V genes explain under half, and the rest has no known cause. The sample contains roughly 77,000 clones, over 85% of them found a single time. About 0.7% of the sample goes to the ten largest clones. Patients with autoimmune disease history or receiving systemic immunosuppression were excluded from the trial. Peripheral blood for TCR sequencing was collected from all dose cohorts at baseline, on cycle 4 day 1, and on cycle 7 day 1. The samples were drawn from a first-in-human, open-label, multicenter phase I dose-escalation trial of ivuxolimab. Adults with locally advanced or metastatic melanoma, renal cell carcinoma, hepatocellular carcinoma or head and neck squamous cell carcinoma were enrolled in the trial. CD4+ and CD8+ T cells were sorted separately from peripheral blood before TCR sequencing.

The CDR3, from cysteine to phenylalanine, totals 16 residues. CDR3 DNA only is kept here, 48 bases in frame from base 1. Germline trimming: 6 bases from V, 3 bases from J; junction bases outside gene matches: 12. Reading the germline V gene (reference sequence) gives CDR1 LNHNV and CDR2 YYDKDF. The sequence is built from TRBV15 and TRBJ2-7, and TRBD1 matches 9 of the central bases. Sequenced here: CD4+ or CD8+ T cells sorted from blood, sampled in a trial of the OX40 agonist ivuxolimab. The receptor's source is an adult with an advanced solid tumor such as melanoma, head and neck, liver or kidney cancer. The sequenced DNA is TGTGCCACCAGTAGGAACTTGGACAGGGGCGTCTACGAGCAGTACTTC. Translated, this gives CATSRNLDRGVYEQYF.